This TCR beta chain was profiled in a study of blood T cell repertoires in COVID-19 (dated by TCRdb to about 2020). Regarding the study in general: Samples from collaborators originated in the United States, Italy and Spain and spanned both the acute and convalescent phases of COVID-19. Samples were obtained from the ongoing ImmuneRACE study (first 160 participants) and from 1,254 subjects provided by 6 global collaborators. A de-identified subject ID, COVID-19 status, age in years and sex were almost always included in the sample metadata. Deeply sampled blood TCRbeta repertoires from subjects exposed to, actively infected with, or recovered from COVID-19 were included in the dataset. The material from the prospective study consisted of cDNA or gDNA derived from T cells, B-cell-depleted T cells, or PBMCs. The repertoires were made available in a free public database intended to serve as a resource for research on the immune response to SARS-CoV-2. Where available, HLA class I and class II types were taken from metadata supplied by the sample provider and were not determined by assay-based typing. Broad study findings and their caveats: The quantity of clinical and demographic metadata differed by source and by participant and was supplied without curation.

The immunoSEQ Assay, a bias-controlled multiplex PCR, was used to amplify TCRbeta CDR3 regions from genomic DNA. In the authors' own workflow: Within the assay, amplification of reference gene primers was used to estimate how many nucleated cells each sample contained. To quantify the absolute abundance of each unique TCRbeta CDR3 rearrangement, sequence reads were collapsed and filtered. For each sample, productive Simpson clonality was calculated as the square root of Simpson's diversity index over productive rearrangements. Drawn from immuneACCESS, this table holds only the in-frame rearrangements with V and J called that TCRdb kept. Clones are partly lost; checked studies trace under half to an unresolved V gene and leave the rest unexplained. That table gives V, J and clone size, and the DNA gave D and trimming. This sample is represented by approximately 170,000 clones; roughly 86% of them were singletons. The ten largest account for roughly 3% of the sample.

A note on this clone: It has no known antigen specificity. Per-base quality was not reported, and no clone a single base away is much larger than it.

Each collaborating institution followed its own protocols to collect whole blood in K2EDTA tubes. Collaborator samples were shipped for TCRbeta analysis as frozen whole blood, isolated PBMCs, or DNA extracted from either sample type. CDR3 length: 14 amino acids, cysteine to phenylalanine. The entry retains the CDR3 DNA only, 42 bases that are in frame from base 1. CDR1 and CDR2, looked up from the germline V gene, are KGHSH and LQKENI. Deletion took 6 bases off V and 3 bases off J, with a span of 14 bases between the germline ends. The sequence was collected from a man in his sixties or seventies with acute or convalescent COVID-19. Specimen: peripheral blood. Here the chain combines TRBV18 and TRBJ1-2, with no confident D gene call. The CDR3 corresponds to CASSQGTRDYGYTF. Here is the DNA: TGTGCCAGCTCGCAAGGTACTAGGGACTATGGCTACACCTTC. The reference TRBV18 and TRBJ1-2 proteins fill in what lies around the CDR3, so the full variable domain reads NAGVMQNPRHLVRRRGQEARLRCSPMKGHSHVYWYRQLPEEGLKFMVYLQKENIIDESGMPKERFSAEFPKEGPSILRIQQVVRGDSAAYFCASSQGTRDYGYTFGSGTRLTVV.